Presented here are 18 T cell receptor beta chains from one specimen sequenced in a study of blood T cell repertoires in COVID-19. Assay used: immunoSEQ multiplex PCR; TCRdb lists only in-frame clones, some missing. The sample lists a few hundred thousand clones, 80% to 90% occurring once. Material: peripheral blood. Source of these receptors: a woman aged 70-85 years with acute or convalescent COVID-19.

The chain carries TRBV11-1 and TRBJ2-7, with 11 bases aligning to TRBD2. V trimming: 7 bases; J trimming: 6 bases; junction bases outside the gene matches: 11. This CDR3 region has 15 residues. Germline V gene data show CDR1 as SGHAT and CDR2 as FQDESV (reference sequence). Here the CDR3 DNA reads TGTGCCAGCACCCGCCTTCTAGCGGGGGGTAGCGAGCAGTACTTC. Its protein is CASTRLLAGGSEQYF.

V and J are TRBV18 and TRBJ1-3; D call uncertain. This CDR3 spans 16 amino acids. Trimming took off 0 bases at V and 4 bases at J, with 13 bases between the two ends. From germline, CDR1 is KGHSH and CDR2 LQKENI. The CDR3 spells CASSPPRRGLGNTIYF. CDR3 sequence (DNA): TGTGCCAGCTCACCACCCAGACGAGGGCTCGGAAACACCATATATTTT.

The chain has TRBV29-1 and TRBJ1-4, with D perhaps matching TRBD1 (5 bases). The CDR3 covers 16 residues. Germline CDR1 SQVTM, CDR2 ANQGSEA. Trimming left V 0 bases short and J 7 bases short, with 18 bases between. The CDR3 loop reads CSVEDRFRDGGEKLFF. CDR3 DNA: TGCAGCGTTGAAGATCGGTTCCGGGACGGGGGTGAAAAACTGTTTTTT.

The V call is TRBV4-2, the J call TRBJ2-1; 7 bases align to TRBD2. V was pared by 0 bases and J by 2 bases, with 7 bases of the junction left unmatched. The CDR3 has 17 residues. The germline CDR1 and CDR2 sequences are LGHNA and YNFKEQ. This chain's CDR3 is CASSQDEARGAYNEQFF. The CDR3 region has the DNA TGTGCCAGCAGCCAAGACGAGGCCCGGGGGGCCTACAATGAGCAGTTCTTC.

In DNA form, the CDR3 reads TGCGCCAGCAGCCAAGATGAGGGTTCTAATGAAAAACTGTTTTTT. Translated, it gives CASSQDEGSNEKLFF. The gene calls are TRBV4-1 and TRBJ1-4; no firm D call. Deletions cut 0 bases from V and 3 bases from J, with 8 bases between. CDR1 MGHRA and CDR2 YSYEKL come from the germline V gene. The CDR3 contains 15 residues.

The V gene is TRBV6-5, the J gene TRBJ2-2; possible D gene TRBD1, 6 bases. V gave up 10 bases and J gave up 4 bases, with 10 bases separating them. CDR3 length: 12 amino acids. Germline-derived CDR1 and CDR2 are MNHEY and SVGAGI. In DNA, the CDR3 is TGTGCCAACCTACAGGGCACCGGGGAGCTGTTTTTT. It encodes CANLQGTGELFF.

The rearrangement joins TRBV7-2 to TRBJ1-4; TRBD1 agrees at 9 bases. V shed 4 bases, J shed 6 bases, and the junction held 9 bases outside the gene matches. Germline loops: CDR1 SGHTA, CDR2 FQGNSA. This CDR3 is built from 16 residues. CDR3 amino acids: CASSYFPGQGDEKLFF. As DNA, the CDR3 is TGTGCCAGCAGCTACTTCCCGGGACAGGGAGATGAAAAACTGTTTTTT.

V and J are TRBV28 and TRBJ1-5; the D gene is possibly TRBD1 (5 bases). Germline V gene sequence: CDR1 MDHEN, CDR2 SYDVKM. This CDR3 spans 15 amino acids. V lost 5 bases to trimming and J lost 3 bases, with 14 bases between them. The CDR3 coding sequence is TGTGCCAGCAGTCCCGGGGGGGGTTTCAATCAGCCCCAGCATTTT. Amino acids: CASSPGGGFNQPQHF.

The chain couples TRBV23-1 to TRBJ1-1; D remains ambiguous. TRBV23-1 is an ORF, and what it does is uncertain. CDR3 length: 10 amino acids. The V end was cut by 10 bases, the J end by 4 bases, with 7 bases between. CDR3 sequence reads: CATESTEAFF. As DNA, the CDR3 is TGCGCCACCGAGAGCACTGAAGCTTTCTTT.

The gene calls are TRBV27 and TRBJ2-5; 9 bases line up with TRBD1. The CDR3 loop spans 15 amino acids. V lost 4 bases to trimming and J lost 2 bases; unmatched junction nucleotides: 5. Germline V lookup: CDR1 MNHEY, CDR2 SMNVEV (reference sequence). Written as DNA, the CDR3 is TGTGCCAGCAGTTGGGGGACAGGGAATCAAGAGACCCAGTACTTC. The encoded protein is CASSWGTGNQETQYF.

The gene calls are TRBV20-1 and TRBJ2-7; D is ambiguous. CDR3 length: 11 amino acids. Per the germline V gene, CDR1 is DFQATT and CDR2 is SNEGSKA (reference sequence). Trimming removed 6 bases at V and 4 bases at J, with 10 bases between. CDR3 sequence reads: CSAADTYEQYF. CDR3 coding DNA: TGCAGTGCAGCTGACACGTACGAGCAGTACTTC.

The chain couples TRBV19 to TRBJ1-1, with 7 bases aligning to TRBD1. The CDR3 runs to 12 residues. V gave up 9 bases and J gave up 5 bases; unmatched junction bases: 6. The germline V gene encodes CDR1 LNHDA and CDR2 SQIVND (reference sequence). CDR3 protein: CARGTGETEAFF. In nucleotides, the CDR3 is TGTGCCAGAGGTACAGGGGAGACTGAAGCTTTCTTT. Variable domain in full (rest from reference TRBV19 and TRBJ1-1): DGGITQSPKYLFRKEGQNVTLSCEQNLNHDAMYWYRQDPGQGLRLIYYSQIVNDFQKGDIAEGYSVSREKKESFPLTVTSAQKNPTAFYLCARGTGETEAFFGQGTRLTVV.

The chain has TRBV5-1 and TRBJ1-2, with a possible D match to TRBD1 (6 bases). Germline values: CDR1 SGHRS, CDR2 YFSETQ. V was shortened by 0 bases and J by 1 base, with 13 bases between the two germline ends. The CDR3 contains 16 residues. The chain's CDR3 is CASSLDGQTRNYGYTF. Here the CDR3 DNA reads TGCGCCAGCAGCTTGGACGGACAGACCCGTAACTATGGCTACACCTTC.

V gene TRBV3-1 (or the pseudogene TRBV3-2) combines with J gene TRBJ1-3; D unresolved. V lost 3 bases and J 0 bases, leaving 6 bases between the germline ends. Germline values: CDR1 LGHDT, CDR2 YNNKEL (reference sequence). This CDR3 has 14 amino acids. The CDR3 loop reads CASSHRDSGNTIYF. In DNA form, the CDR3 reads TGTGCCAGCAGCCACCGGGACTCTGGAAACACCATATATTTT.

Only one count was recorded for this clone. As DNA, the CDR3 is TGTGCCAGCAGCTTGGATTACTACAATGAGCAGTTCTTC. Translating gives CASSLDYYNEQFF. The rearrangement links TRBV5-4 to TRBJ2-1, with D unresolved. The germline V gene encodes CDR1 SGHNT and CDR2 YYREEE (reference sequence). This CDR3 spans 13 amino acids. V was shortened by 0 bases and J by 3 bases, with 4 bases between the two germline ends.

This clone turned up a few times. The rearrangement links TRBV5-1 to TRBJ1-1; D uncertain. The CDR3 is made up of 14 amino acids. V was trimmed by 2 bases and J by 7 bases, leaving 15 bases between them. Germline V lookup: CDR1 SGHRS, CDR2 YFSETQ. The CDR3 DNA reads as TGCGCCAGCAGCTTCTCCGATAACGGGGATGAAGCTTTCTTT. Amino acids: CASSFSDNGDEAFF.

The rearrangement uses TRBV7-2 and TRBJ2-4; D unclear. From germline, CDR1 is SGHTA and CDR2 FQGNSA. The CDR3 is made up of 13 amino acids. Trimming stripped 5 bases from V and 4 bases from J, with 9 bases between. CDR3 nucleotide sequence: TGTGCCAGCAGCCTTACAGAAAAAAACATTCAGTACTTC. It specifies CASSLTEKNIQYF.

The V call is TRBV15, the J call TRBJ1-5; 9 positions agree with TRBD1. The CDR3 is 14 residues long. Germline-derived CDR1 and CDR2 are LNHNV and YYDKDF (reference sequence). The V and J ends lost 1 base and 7 bases, in that order; junction bases with no gene match: 2. Here the CDR3 DNA reads TGTGCCACCAGCAGAGGACAGGGGGAACAGCCCCAGCATTTT. Translated: CATSRGQGEQPQHF.